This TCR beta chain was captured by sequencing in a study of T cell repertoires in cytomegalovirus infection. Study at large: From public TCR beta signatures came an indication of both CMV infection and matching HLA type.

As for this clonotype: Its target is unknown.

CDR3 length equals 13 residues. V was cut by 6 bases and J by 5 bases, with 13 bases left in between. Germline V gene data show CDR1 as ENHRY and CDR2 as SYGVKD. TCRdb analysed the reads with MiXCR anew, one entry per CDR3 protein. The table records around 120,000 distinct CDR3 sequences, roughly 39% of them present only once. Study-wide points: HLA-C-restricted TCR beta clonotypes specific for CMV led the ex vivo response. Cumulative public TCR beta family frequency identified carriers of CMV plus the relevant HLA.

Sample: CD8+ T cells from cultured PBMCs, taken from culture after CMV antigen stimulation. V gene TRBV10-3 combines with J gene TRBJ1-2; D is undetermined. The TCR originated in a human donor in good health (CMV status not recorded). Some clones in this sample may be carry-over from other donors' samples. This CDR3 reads CAISDLGGYGYTF. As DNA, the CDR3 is TGTGCCATCAGCGACCTCGGCGGTTATGGCTACACCTTC.